This entry lists 26 T cell receptor beta chains sequenced from one sample in a study of cytomegalovirus exposure and HLA in healthy donors. The PCR ran on 60 Vbeta and 13 Jbeta primers. Only in-frame clones appear in the TCRdb table, and some are missing; sequencing was by immunoSEQ multiplex PCR. The sample includes about 160,000 clones, approximately 82% of them seen just once. Sequencing used PBMCs. The receptors shown here come from a man between 45 and 60 years old in good health and CMV-seropositive.

V usage is TRBV5-4 and J usage is TRBJ2-7, with D perhaps TRBD2 (7 bases). The ends were cut back, 4 bases at V and 2 bases at J, with 13 bases in the middle. Germline CDR1 and CDR2: SGHNT and YYREEE (reference sequence). This CDR3 has 14 residues. CDR3 residues: CASSPGEGAYEQYF. The CDR3 nucleotides read TGTGCCAGCAGCCCCGGGGAGGGGGCCTACGAGCAGTACTTC.

The chain joins TRBV27 to TRBJ2-7, with D possibly matching TRBD2 (5 bases). Germline CDR1 MNHEY, CDR2 SMNVEV (reference sequence). V was shortened by 4 bases and J by 0 bases, with 10 bases between the two germline ends. This CDR3 contains 14 residues. DNA for the CDR3: TGTGCCAGCAGTTCCGGGAAGGGCTCCTACGAGCAGTACTTC. This encodes CASSSGKGSYEQYF.

The genes are TRBV6-6 and TRBJ1-1, with 8 bases matching TRBD1. V trimming: 6 bases; J trimming: 5 bases; junction bases outside the gene matches: 5. The germline CDR1 and CDR2 sequences are MNHNY and SVGAGI (reference sequence). The CDR3 sequence is 13 residues long. CDR3 region: CASSRTGRTEAFF. As DNA, the CDR3 is TGTGCCAGCAGCCGGACAGGGCGGACTGAAGCTTTCTTT.

The chain couples TRBV6-1 to TRBJ2-6; D uncertain. Germline values: CDR1 MNHNS, CDR2 SASEGT. V was pared by 4 bases and J by 1 base, with 8 bases between. The CDR3 covers 15 residues. The CDR3 bases are TGTGCCAGCAGTGTGTTGACATCTGGGGCCAACGTCCTGACTTTC. This sequence encodes CASSVLTSGANVLTF.

The genes are TRBV6-5 and TRBJ2-7; D possibly corresponds to TRBD2 (5 bases). The germline V gene encodes CDR1 MNHEY and CDR2 SVGAGI. V lost 5 bases and J 2 bases, leaving 13 bases between the germline ends. The CDR3 length is 14 residues. In DNA form, the CDR3 reads TGTGCCAGCAGTCCCCGGGAACAAGCCTACGAGCAGTACTTC. Residues: CASSPREQAYEQYF.

The rearrangement joins TRBV6-1 to TRBJ2-3, with TRBD2 identical over 9 bases. Trimming cost V 2 bases and J 2 bases; bases outside gene matches: 14. CDR3 length equals 19 residues. CDR1 and CDR2 from the germline V gene are MNHNS and SASEGT. This CDR3 reads CASSESRFVAGGNTDTQYF. Here the CDR3 DNA reads TGTGCCAGCAGTGAATCTCGGTTCGTCGCGGGGGGGAACACAGATACGCAGTATTTT.

The chain combines TRBV5-4 with TRBJ1-5; 10 bases map to TRBD1. J gave up 6 bases and V 4 bases, and 7 bases lay outside the gene matches. The CDR3 spans 15 residues. The germline V gene encodes CDR1 SGHNT and CDR2 YYREEE (reference sequence). The CDR3: CASSAGQGRGQPQHF. The DNA for the CDR3 is TGTGCCAGCAGCGCGGGACAGGGGAGAGGTCAGCCCCAGCATTTT.

The chain joins TRBV10-3 to TRBJ1-2, with D possibly being TRBD1 (6 bases). The CDR3 extends over 14 amino acids. Trimming stripped 0 bases from V and 10 bases from J, with 15 bases between. CDR1 ENHRY and CDR2 SYGVKD come from the germline V gene. CDR3 region: CAISESGGVDVYTF. CDR3 coding DNA: TGTGCCATCAGTGAGTCTGGGGGCGTAGATGTCTACACCTTC.

The chain is built from TRBV5-1 and TRBJ1-1; possible D gene TRBD1, 5 bases. The CDR3 is 13 amino acids. Germline CDR1 reads SGHRS; CDR2 reads YFSETQ. V lost 0 bases, J lost 5 bases, and 8 bases lay in between. CDR3 coding DNA: TGCGCCAGCAGCTTGGATGGGGGGACTGAAGCTTTCTTT. Translated, it gives CASSLDGGTEAFF.

V usage is TRBV11-2 and J usage is TRBJ1-1, with TRBD1 as a possible D gene (5 bases). Trimming took off 3 bases at V and 8 bases at J, with 19 bases between the two ends. The CDR3 is made up of 15 amino acids. Germline CDR1 SGHAT, CDR2 FQNNGV. DNA of the CDR3: TGTGCCAGCAGCTTTAGGGGACGGGGGAAGGGGGAAGCTTTCTTT. It yields the protein CASSFRGRGKGEAFF. The entire variable domain, with the rest obtained from reference TRBV11-2 and TRBJ1-1, is as follows: EAGVAQSPRYKIIEKRQSVAFWCNPISGHATLYWYQQILGQGPKLLIQFQNNGVVDDSQLPKDRFSAERLKGVDSTLKIQPAKLEDSAVYLCASSFRGRGKGEAFFGQGTRLTVV.

The chain is built from TRBV27 and TRBJ2-3; the match to TRBD2 covers 10 bases. V dropped 6 bases and J dropped 5; count of bases not matched to a gene: 11. The CDR3 has 16 residues. Germline assignment: CDR1 MNHEY and CDR2 SMNVEV (reference sequence). The CDR3 loop is CASSYAASGSRDTQYF. CDR3 sequence (DNA): TGTGCCAGCAGCTACGCGGCTAGCGGGAGCCGAGATACGCAGTATTTT.

The V gene is TRBV7-2, the J gene TRBJ2-7; D gene uncertain. The CDR3 extends over 13 amino acids. V gave up 3 bases and J gave up 4 bases, with 10 bases separating them. The germline CDR1 and CDR2 sequences are SGHTA and FQGNSA. CDR3 coding DNA: TGTGCCAGCAGCTTTGCGGCCAAATACGAGCAGTACTTC. Translation: CASSFAAKYEQYF.

The chain recombines TRBV7-8 with TRBJ2-1; D call uncertain. With 0 bases removed from V and 5 bases from J, the gap between germline ends came to 8 bases. This CDR3 spans 14 amino acids. The germline V gene encodes CDR1 SGHVS and CDR2 FQNEAQ. This CDR3 is CASSLARVDNEQFF. The CDR3 DNA sequence: TGTGCCAGCAGCTTAGCTCGGGTTGACAATGAGCAGTTCTTC.

The chain links TRBV11-3 to TRBJ2-1; TRBD2 might be the D (6 bases). The CDR3 totals 14 residues. Germline V gene lookup returns CDR1 SGHNT and CDR2 YENEEA. Trimming left V 5 bases short and J 9 bases short, with 17 bases between. The chain's CDR3 is CASSPHPGGGEQFF. Written as DNA, the CDR3 is TGTGCCAGCAGCCCTCACCCTGGGGGAGGTGAGCAGTTCTTC.

The chain couples TRBV14 to TRBJ1-2; unclear D gene. V shed 4 bases and J shed 7 bases, with 13 bases lying between them. The CDR3 spans 13 residues. Germline CDR1 is SGHDN and CDR2 is FVKESK. CDR3: CASSPSLGLGYTF. The CDR3 region has the DNA TGTGCCAGCAGCCCCTCCTTGGGCCTTGGCTACACCTTC.

The rearrangement uses TRBV6-5 and TRBJ1-1; no clear D gene. The length of the CDR3 is 14 residues. Trimming shortened V by 5 bases and J by 1 base, and 11 bases separated the two germline ends. Germline CDR1 MNHEY, CDR2 SVGAGI. The DNA of the CDR3 is TGTGCCAGCAGTACCCTGGTCAGGAACACTGAAGCTTTCTTT. It is translated as CASSTLVRNTEAFF.

The genes are TRBV5-1 and TRBJ2-3; 7 bases match TRBD1. Germline V gene data show CDR1 as SGHRS and CDR2 as YFSETQ. V was pared by 0 bases and J by 1 base, with 2 bases of the junction left unmatched. The CDR3 length is 15 residues. Here the CDR3 DNA reads TGCGCCAGCAGCTTGGTCGGGACAGGCACAGATACGCAGTATTTT. It codes for CASSLVGTGTDTQYF.

The rearrangement joins TRBV29-1 to TRBJ2-1, with 7 bases identical to TRBD2. The V and J ends lost 8 bases and 0 bases, in that order; junction bases with no gene match: 7. Germline V CDR1 and CDR2: SQVTM, ANQGSEA. The CDR3 runs 14 residues. This CDR3 reads CSTRGGSSYNEQFF. The CDR3 nucleotides read TGCAGCACTCGGGGCGGGAGCTCCTACAATGAGCAGTTCTTC.

A single count supports this clone. J is TRBJ2-1 and V is TRBV7-6, with D perhaps matching TRBD1 (6 bases). The CDR3 has 16 residues. Trimming took off 1 base at V and 3 bases at J, with 13 bases between the two ends. Germline lookup yields CDR1 SGHVS and CDR2 FNYEAQ. In nucleotides, the CDR3 is TGTGCCAGCAGCTTAGTGGCAGGGGATAACTACAATGAGCAGTTCTTC. Translating it yields CASSLVAGDNYNEQFF.

The rearrangement links TRBV11-2 to TRBJ2-5; 7 nucleotides align to TRBD2. Germline CDR1 reads SGHAT; CDR2 reads FQNNGV. Trimming cost V 5 bases and J 2 bases; bases outside gene matches: 5. The CDR3 is 14 residues long. The CDR3 loop reads CASSPGTIQETQYF. The CDR3 nucleotides read TGTGCCAGCAGCCCCGGGACTATACAAGAGACCCAGTACTTC.

This clone was seen a few times. The rearrangement uses TRBV19 and TRBJ1-4; weak D call: TRBD1 (5 bases). CDR1 and CDR2 (germline): LNHDA, SQIVND (reference sequence). Trimming took 6 bases from V and 13 from J, leaving 18 bases between them. This CDR3 is built from 13 residues. The CDR3 coding sequence is TGTGCCAGTAGCGGCGACCCAGGACAAATACTGTTTTTT. Its translation is CASSGDPGQILFF.

The chain combines TRBV10-3 with TRBJ2-1; D unresolved. This CDR3 has 15 amino acids. V was cut by 0 bases and J by 4 bases, with 10 bases left in between. Germline-derived CDR1 and CDR2 are ENHRY and SYGVKD. CDR3 DNA: TGTGCCATCAGTGAGTCCCGGGTTACATACAATGAGCAGTTCTTC. It codes for CAISESRVTYNEQFF.

The rearrangement uses TRBV6-1 and TRBJ1-4; D uncertain. The CDR3 is made up of 14 amino acids. Per germline, CDR1 MNHNS and CDR2 SASEGT. V dropped 1 base and J dropped 4 bases, with 7 bases sitting between them. CDR3 sequence (DNA): TGTGCCAGCAGTGAAGGGCAGTTTAATGAAAAACTGTTTTTT. Its protein is CASSEGQFNEKLFF.

The J gene is TRBJ1-3, the V gene TRBV2; D uncertain. V was cut by 10 bases and J by 0 bases, with 19 bases left in between. The CDR3 is made up of 16 amino acids. From germline, CDR1 is SNHLY and CDR2 FYNNEI. CDR3 in DNA: TGTGCCACCATAGGAACACGATCTAGCTCTGGAAACACCATATATTTT. Translation gives CATIGTRSSSGNTIYF.

This clone showed up just a few times. The V and J genes are TRBV13 and TRBJ2-1, with 8 bases aligning to TRBD1. Trimming at V came to 2 bases and at J to 6 bases, leaving 6 bases not matched to a gene. Germline V gene data show CDR1 as PRHDT and CDR2 as FYEKMQ (reference sequence). This CDR3 comprises 15 residues. The CDR3 DNA sequence: TGTGCCAGCAGCTTAAAGGGTACAGGGGGCAATGAGCAGTTCTTC. Translation: CASSLKGTGGNEQFF.

The chain is built from TRBV11-2 and TRBJ1-3; 7 bases map to TRBD1. V dropped 4 bases and J dropped 0; count of bases not matched to a gene: 3. The CDR3 has 15 amino acids. Germline V lookup: CDR1 SGHAT, CDR2 FQNNGV. CDR3 coding DNA: TGTGCCAGCAGCTCGGGACAGCTCTCTGGAAACACCATATATTTT. This gives the protein CASSSGQLSGNTIYF. Full variable domain (outside the CDR3, taken from reference TRBV11-2 and TRBJ1-3): EAGVAQSPRYKIIEKRQSVAFWCNPISGHATLYWYQQILGQGPKLLIQFQNNGVVDDSQLPKDRFSAERLKGVDSTLKIQPAKLEDSAVYLCASSSGQLSGNTIYFGEGSWLTVV.